This is a list of T cell receptor beta chains from one sample in a study of low-dose radiotherapy and immunotherapy resistance in tumors. TCRdb reprocessed the reads with MiXCR, giving one entry per CDR3 protein. Among 65,000 to 85,000 distinct CDR3 sequences, about a sixth were seen once, and the ten largest hold 1.4% to 1.5%. This material consisted of PBMCs, taken after low-dose radiotherapy plus immunotherapy. These receptors were obtained from a male donor with prostate cancer. CDR3s include the opening cysteine and the closing phenylalanine or tryptophan. Fields, in order: CDR3 protein, CDR3 DNA, clone size, D gene, V gene, J gene. A D gene is named only where the DNA matches it firmly. Expanded clones are given a class, and other clones once, few, many or no size at all.

CASSLPGGRSEAFF	TGTGCCAGCAGCTTGCCAGGGGGACGCTCTGAAGCTTTCTTT	-	TRBD1	TRBV5-6	TRBJ1-1
CASSQDWTPYNEQFF	TGCGCCAGCAGCCAAGATTGGACCCCCTACAATGAGCAGTTCTTC	many	-	TRBV4-3	TRBJ2-1
CASSQDRAGGPYNEQFF	TGTGCCAGCAGCCAAGATCGGGCGGGAGGCCCCTACAATGAGCAGTTCTTC	once	TRBD2	TRBV4-2	TRBJ2-1
CASSGLGGPYQETQYF	TGTGCCAGCAGTGGACTGGGCGGCCCGTACCAAGAGACCCAGTACTTC	-	-	TRBV28	TRBJ2-5
CASSSIAGVGTGELFF	TGTGCCAGCAGTTCGATAGCGGGAGTCGGTACCGGGGAGCTGTTTTTT	many	TRBD2	TRBV28	TRBJ2-2
CSARVLGGSSYNEQFF	TGCAGTGCTAGAGTTCTGGGGGGCAGCTCCTACAATGAGCAGTTCTTC	many	-	TRBV20-1	TRBJ2-1
CSAPGLVAGDNYGYTF	TGCAGTGCTCCCGGGCTCGTGGCAGGGGATAACTATGGCTACACCTTC	few	-	TRBV20-1	TRBJ1-2
CASSITGGAYNEQFF	TGTGCCAGCAGCATTACGGGGGGTGCCTACAATGAGCAGTTCTTC	many	TRBD2	TRBV7-2	TRBJ2-1
CASSGALITDTQYF	TGTGCCAGTAGTGGGGCCCTTATCACAGATACGCAGTATTTT	many	-	TRBV19	TRBJ2-3
CASSPRGELMGYTF	TGTGCCAGCAGCCCCAGGGGCGAATTGATGGGCTACACCTTC	many	-	TRBV2	TRBJ1-2
CAGAGVTRYEQYF	TGTGCCGGTGCCGGGGTAACAAGGTACGAGCAGTACTTC	many	-	TRBV30	TRBJ2-7
CASSLGPQQTGNTIYF	TGTGCCAGCAGCTTAGGGCCTCAACAAACTGGAAACACCATATATTTT	many	-	TRBV13	TRBJ1-3